Listed below are T cell receptor beta chains from one sample, sequenced in a study of shared clonotypes between healthy human individuals. The protocol was immunoSEQ multiplex PCR, while the TCRdb copy is restricted to in-frame clones and leaves out a portion. The sample consists of tens of thousands of clones, 62% of them appearing once. Sequencing was carried out using memory CD8+ T cells sorted from blood. The origin of the receptors is a man between 25 and 39 years old in good health. Both conserved end residues are part of each CDR3. The D gene is left open where the match is weak. Size values are once, few and many counts, or a class for expanded clones, and some rows have none.

d_gene,v_gene,j_gene,abundance,CDR3nt,CDR3aa
-,TRBV7-6,TRBJ2-3,many,TGTGCCAGCAGCCGATTGGGGGGCACAGATACGCAGTATTTT,CASSRLGGTDTQYF
-,TRBV5-1,TRBJ1-5,-,TGCGCCAGCAGCTTAACCCCGATTTTGACGGGACAGCCCCAGCATTTT,CASSLTPILTGQPQHF
-,TRBV27,TRBJ1-5,-,TGTGCCAGCAGTCCACGACTGGGGCCATCAACGCCCCAGCATTTT,CASSPRLGPSTPQHF
-,TRBV18,TRBJ2-5,-,TGTGCCAGCTCAGTCAGGGAGCGAGAGACCCAGTACTTC,CASSVRERETQYF
-,TRBV27,TRBJ1-2,-,TGTGCCAGCAGCCCCGGCCATTTCTATGGCTACACCTTC,CASSPGHFYGYTF
-,TRBV5-4,TRBJ2-1,-,TGTGCCAGCAGGGAGGGGGGATTTATGGGCAGCAATGAGCAGTTCTTC,CASREGGFMGSNEQFF
TRBD2,TRBV27,TRBJ2-1,-,TGTGCCAGCACACTAGCGGCCTCCTACAATGAGCAGTTCTTC,CASTLAASYNEQFF
TRBD2,TRBV14,TRBJ2-7,-,TGTGCCAGCAGCCGAGGGACTAGCGGGACCTACGAGCAGTACTTC,CASSRGTSGTYEQYF
-,TRBV28,TRBJ1-2,-,TGTGCCAGCAGCTTCCCAGGAGTACTTTATGGCTACACCTTC,CASSFPGVLYGYTF
TRBD1,TRBV10-1,TRBJ1-5,few,TGCGCCAGCAGCCCCCGAATTGGACAGGGCAATCAGCCCCAGCATTTT,CASSPRIGQGNQPQHF
TRBD2,TRBV2,TRBJ2-1,few,TGTGCCAGCACCCACGCACTAGCGGGAGCCTACAATGAGCAGTTCTTC,CASTHALAGAYNEQFF
-,TRBV6-5,TRBJ2-3,-,TGTGCCAGCAGGGGGGGGCTTAGCACAGATACGCAGTATTTT,CASRGGLSTDTQYF
-,TRBV6-1,TRBJ2-7,many,TGTGCCAGCAGTTTCGTCTCCTACGAGCAGTACTTC,CASSFVSYEQYF
-,TRBV25-1,TRBJ1-2,-,TGTGCCAGCAGTGAATGGAGTTGGGTCCCCAAGGCTTTC,CASSEWSWVPKAF
-,TRBV20-1,TRBJ1-1,-,TGCAGACCAATTAGCGGAGATGAAGCTTTCTTT,CRPISGDEAFF
-,TRBV7-6,TRBJ2-7,many,TGTGCCAGCAGCTTAGGCGGGGTAAACTACGAGCAGTACTTC,CASSLGGVNYEQYF
-,TRBV4-1,TRBJ2-1,few,TGCGCCAGCAGCCAAGTGTTGAATGAGCAGTTCTTC,CASSQVLNEQFF
-,TRBV5-1,TRBJ2-5,few,TGCGCCAGCACCCTAATTAGGGGAGAGACCCAGTACTTC,CASTLIRGETQYF
TRBD2,TRBV29-1,TRBJ2-7,-,TGCAGCGTTGTGACTAGCGGGTTATACACCTACGAGCAGTACTTC,CSVVTSGLYTYEQYF
TRBD2,TRBV7-6,TRBJ2-1,-,TGTGCCAGCAGCCTAGCGGCGAGCTCCTACAATGAGCAGTTCTTC,CASSLAASSYNEQFF
-,TRBV25-1,TRBJ1-2,-,TGTGCCAGCATAGGAGTCCAGGGCGGCGGCTACACCTTC,CASIGVQGGGYTF
TRBD1,TRBV7-9,TRBJ2-2,-,TGTGCCAGCAGCCTTGACAGGGCCGACACCGGGGAGCTGTTTTTT,CASSLDRADTGELFF
-,TRBV27,TRBJ2-7,-,TGTGCCAGCAGTAGGACCCCAGGGGTCGAGCAGTACTTC,CASSRTPGVEQYF
-,TRBV19,TRBJ2-1,-,TGTGCCAGTAGTATTTCACACCCAAGCTCCTACAATGAGCAGTTCTTC,CASSISHPSSYNEQFF
-,TRBV19,TRBJ2-2,-,TGTGCCAGTAGTATAGACGGGTGGGAGCTGTTTTTT,CASSIDGWELFF
-,TRBV28,TRBJ1-1,-,TGTGCCAGCAGAATTGGTATGGGGGCCGTGAACACTGAAGCTTTCTTT,CASRIGMGAVNTEAFF
-,TRBV29-1,TRBJ2-1,-,TGCAGCGTTTGGTACAATGAGCAGTTCTTC,CSVWYNEQFF
-,TRBV28,TRBJ2-7,-,TGTGCCAGCAGTAACGGGCTCTCCTACGAGCAGTACTTC,CASSNGLSYEQYF
-,TRBV6-5,TRBJ1-5,few,TGTGCCAGCAGTCTCCACAGTGGCCAGCCCCAGCATTTT,CASSLHSGQPQHF
-,TRBV5-4,TRBJ2-7,once,TGTGCCAGCAGCTCAATCAGTGCAATCTACGAGCAGTACTTC,CASSSISAIYEQYF
-,TRBV7-9,TRBJ2-7,-,TGTGCCAGCAGTCCTGGATTCGAGCAGTACTTC,CASSPGFEQYF
-,TRBV4-3,TRBJ2-1,-,TGCGCCAGCAGCCAAGAGGGCTCCCTTGACAATGAGCAGTTCTTC,CASSQEGSLDNEQFF
-,TRBV27,TRBJ1-1,once,TGTGCCAGCAGTCTCCAGGTCCCTTCGGGGACTGAAGCTTTCTTT,CASSLQVPSGTEAFF
TRBD1,TRBV2,TRBJ2-7,-,TGTGCCAGCAGTGGGGACAGGGCAGGCTACGAGCAGTACTTC,CASSGDRAGYEQYF
-,TRBV4-2,TRBJ2-1,-,TGTGCCAGCAGCCCTATGGACCCACAATTTTACAATGAGCAGTTCTTC,CASSPMDPQFYNEQFF
TRBD2,TRBV9,TRBJ2-5,-,TGTGCCTCGAACCTAGCGGGAGCAGGGGAGACCCAGTACTTC,CASNLAGAGETQYF
-,TRBV7-9,TRBJ2-1,few,TGTGCCAGCACCCTGTTGTCAGCCATTGGTGAGCAGTTCTTC,CASTLLSAIGEQFF
TRBD1,TRBV5-6,TRBJ2-7,-,TGTGCCAGCAGACCATTCGGCGACAGGGCAGGCTCCTACGAGCAGTACTTC,CASRPFGDRAGSYEQYF
-,TRBV4-3,TRBJ2-7,-,TGCGCCAGCAGCCTAGACGGCGCCTACGAGCAGTACTTC,CASSLDGAYEQYF
-,TRBV30,TRBJ1-1,many,TGTGCCTGGACAGAACCGGGACGGCCGGAAGCTTTCTTT,CAWTEPGRPEAFF
-,TRBV27,TRBJ2-1,many,TGTGCCAGCTCTCCCGAGCGAGGGGGAAAGCACAATGAGCAGTTCTTC,CASSPERGGKHNEQFF
-,TRBV5-4,TRBJ2-1,-,TGTGCCAGCAGCCTTAGCGGAGCCACCCTCCCATCCTACAATGAGCAGTTCTTC,CASSLSGATLPSYNEQFF
-,TRBV7-6,TRBJ1-2,-,TGTGCCAGCAGCTTAGGAGGGGACGATGGATCCTATGGCTACACCTTC,CASSLGGDDGSYGYTF
TRBD1,TRBV7-8,TRBJ2-3,many,TGTGCCAGCAGCCGGCCCCCGGACAGGGAGACAGATACGCAGTATTTT,CASSRPPDRETDTQYF
TRBD2,TRBV4-1,TRBJ2-7,-,TGCGCCAGCAGCCAGGGGGTGACTAGCGTTTTCTACGAGCAGTACTTC,CASSQGVTSVFYEQYF
TRBD2,TRBV7-8,TRBJ2-1,-,TGTGCCAGCAGCTTACCGATACTAGCGGGAGAGGATGAGCAGTTCTTC,CASSLPILAGEDEQFF